The 24 T cell receptor beta chains presented below share a single source sample, sequenced in a study of blood T cell repertoires in COVID-19. Some clones are missing from TCRdb's copy, which holds only in-frame ones; the method was immunoSEQ multiplex PCR. This sample has 250,000 to 300,000 clones; 80% to 85% occur once, and the top ten carry 2.5% to 3.5%. The sample consisted of peripheral blood. These receptors were obtained from a woman in her sixties or seventies with active or convalescent COVID-19.

This chain uses TRBV4-2 with TRBJ1-1, with 8 bases that match TRBD1. This CDR3 spans 14 amino acids. Germline trimming cut 3 bases from V and 8 bases from J; bases unmatched to any gene: 8. CDR1 LGHNA and CDR2 YNFKEQ come from the germline V gene. As DNA, the CDR3 is TGTGCCAGCAGCCACGGGCAGGGGGCGAGGGAAGCTTTCTTT. The encoded protein is CASSHGQGAREAFF.

The chain links TRBV19 to TRBJ1-2, with D maybe TRBD1 (5 bases). This CDR3 comprises 17 residues. Looked up from germline, CDR1 is LNHDA and CDR2 is SQIVND (reference sequence). V shed 6 bases and J shed 5 bases, with 25 bases lying between them. The CDR3 loop is CASSLISQVGEIYGYTF. The CDR3 DNA follows: TGTGCCAGTAGCCTTATATCACAGGTTGGGGAAATTTATGGCTACACCTTC. Based on the CDR3 plus reference TRBV19 and TRBJ1-2, the full variable domain is DGGITQSPKYLFRKEGQNVTLSCEQNLNHDAMYWYRQDPGQGLRLIYYSQIVNDFQKGDIAEGYSVSREKKESFPLTVTSAQKNPTAFYLCASSLISQVGEIYGYTFGSGTRLTVV.

This clone was picked up one time. J is TRBJ1-2 and V is TRBV6-2 or TRBV6-3, with 8 bases that match TRBD1. Germline lookup yields CDR1 MNHEY and CDR2 SVGEGT. CDR3 size: 14 residues. V lost 4 bases and J lost 5; bases outside the gene matches: 6. CDR3: CASSLTGAIYGYTF. The CDR3 region has the DNA TGTGCCAGCAGTTTGACAGGGGCGATATATGGCTACACCTTC.

The V gene is TRBV5-1, the J gene TRBJ1-3; the D is unclear. The V gene lost 6 bases and the J gene lost 2 bases, with 9 bases spanning the gap. The CDR3 spans 13 residues. Germline V gene data show CDR1 as SGHRS and CDR2 as YFSETQ. The CDR3 DNA reads TGCGCCAGCACAACAGTCCCTGGAAACACCATATATTTT. Encoded protein: CASTTVPGNTIYF.

CDR3 nucleotides: TGTGCCAGCAGCGTAGGTCCCCGTGAGACCCAGTACTTC. It yields the protein CASSVGPRETQYF. The rearrangement links TRBV9 to TRBJ2-5; D unclear. Trimming stripped 0 bases from V and 5 bases from J, with 8 bases between. Germline V CDR1 and CDR2: SGDLS, YYNGEE. This CDR3 is built from 13 residues. Full variable domain (remainder filled in from reference TRBV9 and TRBJ2-5): DSGVTQTPKHLITATGQRVTLRCSPRSGDLSVYWYQQSLDQGLQFLIQYYNGEERAKGNILERFSAQQFPDLHSELNLSSLELGDSALYFCASSVGPRETQYFGPGTRLLVL.

Here the CDR3 DNA reads TGTGCCAGCAGCTCGCCCTCAAAAAGACAGGTCCACTCTGGAAACACCATATATTTT. Protein product: CASSSPSKRQVHSGNTIYF. The chain carries TRBV7-2 and TRBJ1-3; tentative D call: TRBD1 (6 bases). V was shortened by 4 bases and J by 0 bases, with 22 bases between the two germline ends. This CDR3 region has 19 residues. The V gene's germline CDR1 is SGHTA and CDR2 FQGNSA.

This clone was seen once. The chain uses TRBV7-9 and TRBJ1-2, with TRBD1 identical over 11 bases. CDR1 is SEHNR and CDR2 is FQNEAQ in the germline V gene (reference sequence). The CDR3 sequence is 16 residues long. The junction had 10 bases not matched to a gene; V was cut back by 3 bases and J by 7 bases. The CDR3 sequence: CASSLGGGQGEFGYTF. The CDR3 DNA reads TGTGCCAGCAGCTTGGGTGGGGGACAGGGGGAATTTGGCTACACCTTC.

The chain combines TRBV7-6 with TRBJ2-5; 12 nucleotides line up with TRBD2. CDR1 and CDR2 from the germline V gene are SGHVS and FNYEAQ. V was pared by 5 bases and J by 5 bases, with 9 bases of the junction left unmatched. The CDR3 runs to 16 residues. The CDR3 protein is CASSPRLAGARETQYF. The CDR3 DNA reads TGTGCCAGCAGCCCAAGACTAGCGGGGGCGCGGGAGACCCAGTACTTC.

The V and J genes are TRBV7-2 and TRBJ2-7, with D possibly being TRBD1 (6 bases). Germline V gives CDR1 SGHTA, CDR2 FQGNSA. The germline V and J ends were trimmed by 2 bases and 3 bases, with 11 bases remaining between them. CDR3 length: 14 amino acids. CDR3 residues: CASSLWGTRYEQYF. Here the CDR3 DNA reads TGTGCCAGCAGCTTATGGGGGACACGCTACGAGCAGTACTTC. The whole variable domain, filled in from reference TRBV7-2 and TRBJ2-7, reads GAGVSQSPSNKVTEKGKDVELRCDPISGHTALYWYRQSLGQGLEFLIYFQGNSAPDKSGLPSDRFSAERTGGSVSTLTIQRTQQEDSAVYLCASSLWGTRYEQYFGPGTRLTVT.

J is TRBJ2-1 and V is TRBV4-1; 8 bases align to TRBD2. CDR1 is MGHRA, CDR2 YSYEKL, per germline. Unmatched junction bases numbered 20, after V lost 3 bases and J lost 7 bases. The length of the CDR3 is 19 residues. The CDR3 coding sequence is TGCGCCAGCAGCCAGAGCCCCTCCTCGGGACTAGGCACGGGTAATGAGCAGTTCTTC. It translates to CASSQSPSSGLGTGNEQFF.

The chain couples TRBV5-4 to TRBJ2-3; 10 bases match TRBD2. Germline CDR1 SGHNT, CDR2 YYREEE (reference sequence). The CDR3 extends over 16 amino acids. V lost 1 base to trimming and J lost 6 bases; unmatched junction nucleotides: 8. The CDR3 region has the DNA TGTGCCAGCAGCTTGAGGACTAGCGGAGCAGGGGATACGCAGTATTTT. It translates to CASSLRTSGAGDTQYF.

The J gene is TRBJ2-5, the V gene TRBV5-1; TRBD1 matches at 8 bases. CDR3 length equals 13 residues. Germline CDR1 SGHRS, CDR2 YFSETQ. V lost 7 bases and J lost 4; bases outside the gene matches: 6. CDR3 DNA sequence: TGCGCCAGCGGACAGGGACGGCGAGAGACCCAGTACTTC. It is translated as CASGQGRRETQYF.

The chain recombines TRBV6-2 or TRBV6-3 with TRBJ2-3, with TRBD1 matching 7 bases. Germline V gene sequence: CDR1 MNHEY, CDR2 SVGEGT. The CDR3 has 16 amino acids. Unmatched junction bases numbered 10, after V lost 5 bases and J lost 2 bases. This chain's CDR3 is CASSPGQSDFTDTQYF. The CDR3 DNA follows: TGTGCCAGCAGTCCGGGACAGTCAGATTTCACAGATACGCAGTATTTT.

This clone has only one observation. CDR3 protein: CASRLSGGDTQYF. The DNA of the CDR3 is TGTGCCAGCAGACTTAGCGGGGGGGATACGCAGTATTTT. V gene TRBV3-1 (or the pseudogene TRBV3-2) combines with J gene TRBJ2-3; 10 positions agree with TRBD2. In germline, CDR1 is LGHDT, CDR2 YNNKEL (reference sequence). Trimming at V came to 6 bases and at J to 6 bases, leaving 3 bases not matched to a gene. CDR3 length equals 13 residues.

The chain couples TRBV11-2 to TRBJ2-3; D unclear. The CDR3 is 15 amino acids. The germline V gene encodes CDR1 SGHAT and CDR2 FQNNGV. With 3 bases removed from V and 4 bases from J, the gap between germline ends came to 14 bases. Here the CDR3 DNA reads TGTGCCAGCAGCTTGGTTATTCGAGAGCCAGATACGCAGTATTTT. It encodes CASSLVIREPDTQYF.

V and J are TRBV4-2 and TRBJ2-7; TRBD1 matches at 9 bases. This CDR3 spans 13 amino acids. Looked up from germline, CDR1 is LGHNA and CDR2 is YNFKEQ. V shed 4 bases and J 6 bases; nucleotides not matched to a gene: 4. CDR3 amino acids: CASSLRQGGEQYF. CDR3 in DNA: TGTGCCAGCAGCCTGCGACAGGGGGGCGAGCAGTACTTC.

On this clone: One end of the junction is discordant with germline, which a read error may explain. The chain combines TRBV4-1 with TRBJ2-3; 8 positions agree with TRBD2. Germline V gene data show CDR1 as MGHRA and CDR2 as YSYEKL. The CDR3 length is 16 residues. CDR3 region: CASSQDSRGGTDTQYF. CDR3 sequence (DNA): TGCGCCAGCAGCCAAGATTCACGGGGGGGCACGGATACGCAGTATTTT.

On this clone itself: Other nucleotide sequences from this sample produce the same CDR3. The V gene is TRBV18, the J gene TRBJ1-2; 7 nucleotides agree with TRBD1. V was clipped by 1 base and J by 4 bases; unmatched bases: 0. In germline, CDR1 is KGHSH, CDR2 LQKENI. The CDR3 extends over 13 amino acids. The CDR3 protein is CASSPRDSYGYTF. CDR3 nucleotide sequence: TGTGCCAGCTCACCACGGGACAGCTATGGCTACACCTTC. Using reference TRBV18 and TRBJ1-2 for the parts outside the CDR3, the full variable domain is NAGVMQNPRHLVRRRGQEARLRCSPMKGHSHVYWYRQLPEEGLKFMVYLQKENIIDESGMPKERFSAEFPKEGPSILRIQQVVRGDSAAYFCASSPRDSYGYTFGSGTRLTVV.

A few counts support this clone. Other DNA sequences in the sample encode the same CDR3. The V gene is TRBV3-1 (or the pseudogene TRBV3-2), the J gene TRBJ1-1, with 7 bases fitting TRBD1. The V gene's germline CDR1 is LGHDT and CDR2 YNNKEL (reference sequence). CDR3 length equals 14 residues. V lost 3 bases and J lost 0; bases outside the gene matches: 1. CDR3: CASSQGQLNTEAFF. Here the CDR3 DNA reads TGTGCCAGCAGCCAGGGACAGTTGAACACTGAAGCTTTCTTT.

This clone was seen a few times. The rearrangement joins TRBV10-3 to TRBJ1-1; D might be TRBD1 (5 bases). CDR3 size: 16 residues. Germline V lookup: CDR1 ENHRY, CDR2 SYGVKD. Between the trimmed V and J ends, which lost 0 bases and 3 bases, there was a span of 14 bases. The CDR3 sequence: CAISESRGQRDTEAFF. The CDR3 coding sequence is TGTGCCATCAGTGAGTCAAGGGGCCAAAGGGACACTGAAGCTTTCTTT.

CDR3 in amino acids: CASSRVRGDIQYF. The CDR3, as DNA: TGCGCCAGCAGCAGAGTCCGTGGAGACATTCAGTACTTC. The chain links TRBV5-1 to TRBJ2-4; D gene ambiguous. The CDR3 loop spans 13 amino acids. The V end was cut by 4 bases, the J end by 8 bases, with 13 bases between. The germline gives CDR1 SGHRS, CDR2 YFSETQ.

The V call is TRBV4-2, the J call TRBJ2-1; 9 nucleotides line up with TRBD1. CDR3 length equals 19 residues. V dropped 0 bases and J dropped 4; count of bases not matched to a gene: 13. Germline values: CDR1 LGHNA, CDR2 YNFKEQ. CDR3 protein: CASSQEVPSRDRVYNEQFF. The CDR3 nucleotides are TGTGCCAGCAGCCAAGAGGTACCTTCTCGGGACAGGGTATACAATGAGCAGTTCTTC.

CDR3 in amino acids: CAISGPNTEAFF. The CDR3, as DNA: TGTGCCATCAGTGGGCCCAACACTGAAGCTTTCTTT. This chain connects TRBV10-3 to TRBJ1-1; unclear D gene. CDR1 is ENHRY, CDR2 SYGVKD, per germline. CDR3 length: 12 residues. V lost 4 bases and J lost 2, with 5 bases in between.

The chain recombines TRBV7-2 with TRBJ1-1, with D possibly matching TRBD1 (5 bases). Per the germline V gene, CDR1 is SGHTA and CDR2 is FQGNSA. Trimming left V 3 bases short and J 3 bases short, with 8 bases between. The CDR3 runs 13 residues. The CDR3 loop is CASSFPRDTEAFF. CDR3 DNA sequence: TGTGCCAGCAGCTTCCCCAGGGACACTGAAGCTTTCTTT.